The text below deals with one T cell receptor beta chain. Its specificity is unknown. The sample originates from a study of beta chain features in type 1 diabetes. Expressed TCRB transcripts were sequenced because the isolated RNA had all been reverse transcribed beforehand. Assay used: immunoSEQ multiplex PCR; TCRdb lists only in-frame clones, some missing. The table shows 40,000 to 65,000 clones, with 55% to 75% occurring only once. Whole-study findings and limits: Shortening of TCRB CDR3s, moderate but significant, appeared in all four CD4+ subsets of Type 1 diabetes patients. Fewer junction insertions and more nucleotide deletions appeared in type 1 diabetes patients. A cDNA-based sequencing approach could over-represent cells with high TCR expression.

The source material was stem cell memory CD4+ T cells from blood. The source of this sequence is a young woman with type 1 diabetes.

The CDR3 spells CASSQDSRQSQAYYNEQFF. The CDR3, as DNA: TGTGCCAGCAGCCAAGATTCTAGACAGAGCCAAGCCTATTACAATGAGCAGTTCTTC. The V call is TRBV14, the J call TRBJ2-1; a possible D gene is TRBD1 (5 bases). This CDR3 has 19 residues. Between the trimmed V and J ends, which lost 0 bases and 4 bases, there was a span of 22 bases. CDR1 is SGHDN, CDR2 FVKESK, per germline.